The 13 T cell receptor beta chains reported below all come from one sample, sequenced in a study of regulatory T cells in long-lasting Graves disease. As for time point: newly diagnosed GD, antithyroid drugs for less than 3 months. RNA isolated from PBMCs was used to make the TCR library. Sequencing libraries for TCR beta were prepared with iRepertoire HTBI primers and Arm-PCR of CDR3 regions. TCRdb passed the multiplex PCR reads through MiXCR, listing each CDR3 protein once. The table includes roughly 560,000 distinct CDR3 sequences, 15% to 20% detected once. These records were also assigned to another study, of T cells in Graves' hyperthyroidism and ophthalmopathy.

The specimen was peripheral blood mononuclear cells (PBMCs), collected at new diagnosis, from a patient treated with antithyroid drugs. The receptors here all came from a woman aged 35-65 years with Graves disease.

This clonotype was counted only a few times. The rearrangement joins TRBV19 to TRBJ1-4; tentative D call: TRBD1 (5 bases). The CDR3 covers 15 residues. V was cut by 3 bases and J by 7 bases, with 15 bases left in between. Looked up from germline, CDR1 is LNHDA and CDR2 is SQIVND (reference sequence). This CDR3 reads CASSISGRIGEKLFF. CDR3 DNA sequence: TGTGCCAGTAGTATTTCGGGGCGGATTGGTGAAAAACTGTTTTTT.

This clonotype was detected ten times or more. The chain employs TRBV28 and TRBJ1-2; D is unclear. CDR1 is MDHEN and CDR2 is SYDVKM in the germline V gene. V dropped 6 bases and J dropped 5 bases, with 7 bases sitting between them. The CDR3 is 11 residues long. CDR3 loop: CASSLKYGYTF. The CDR3 region has the DNA TGTGCCAGCAGCCTGAAGTATGGCTACACCTTC.

The J gene is TRBJ1-5, the V gene TRBV20-1; no definite D call. The V end lost 7 bases, the J end lost 2 bases, and 15 bases lay between the germline ends. The germline CDR1 and CDR2 sequences are DFQATT and SNEGSKA (reference sequence). The CDR3 totals 14 residues. CDR3 sequence reads: CSVKTGTGNQPQHF. The CDR3 DNA reads TGCAGTGTAAAAACTGGAACGGGCAATCAGCCCCAGCATTTT.

The V gene is TRBV5-6, the J gene TRBJ2-7; 7 bases match TRBD1. Germline V lookup: CDR1 SGHDT, CDR2 YYEEEE. V shed 3 bases, J shed 1 base, and the junction held 16 bases outside the gene matches. The length of the CDR3 is 18 residues. The DNA for the CDR3 is TGTGCCAGCAGCTCAAGGGACAGCCGGCGGGTAAGGTCCTACGAGCAGTACTTC. Its protein is CASSSRDSRRVRSYEQYF.

The table lists this clonotype with many counts. V usage is TRBV12-3 or TRBV12-4 and J usage is TRBJ1-5; D perhaps matches TRBD1 (6 bases). CDR3 length: 15 residues. V lost 3 bases to trimming and J lost 1 base, with 10 bases between them. In DNA form, the CDR3 reads TGTGCCAGCAGTTTGTCAGGGGCAAGCAATCAGCCCCAGCATTTT. It yields the protein CASSLSGASNQPQHF.

V gene TRBV27 combines with J gene TRBJ2-2; possibly TRBD1 for D (5 bases). The CDR3 consists of 17 residues. CDR1 is MNHEY and CDR2 is SMNVEV in the germline V gene (reference sequence). V was cut by 2 bases and J by 2 bases, with 15 bases left in between. DNA of the CDR3: TGTGCCAGCAGTTTAAAGTTTGTTTGGACAAACACCGGGGAGCTGTTTTTT. Its translation is CASSLKFVWTNTGELFF.

This clonotype was picked up many times. The rearrangement links TRBV2 to TRBJ1-6; D might be TRBD1 (6 bases). Trimming shortened V by 6 bases and J by 2 bases, and 11 bases separated the two germline ends. This CDR3 comprises 15 residues. The germline CDR1 and CDR2 sequences are SNHLY and FYNNEI. The CDR3 sequence: CASSARGTYNSPLHF. The CDR3 DNA is TGTGCCAGCAGCGCCAGGGGCACCTATAATTCACCCCTCCACTTT. Drawing the rest from reference TRBV2 and TRBJ1-6, the complete variable domain is EPEVTQTPSHQVTQMGQEVILRCVPISNHLYFYWYRQILGQKVEFLVSFYNNEISEKSEIFDDQFSVERPDGSNFTLKIRSTKLEDSAMYFCASSARGTYNSPLHFGNGTRLTVT.

In regard to this clonotype: A clone one base away is much larger, so this may be a read error. The CDR3 here is CTSSKPQGLAESYEQYF. The CDR3 nucleotides are TGTACCAGCAGCAAACCCCAGGGACTAGCGGAATCCTACGAGCAGTACTTC. The rearrangement joins TRBV3-1 to TRBJ2-7; 11 bases map to TRBD2. The CDR3 is made up of 17 amino acids. Germline CDR1 LGHDT, CDR2 YNNKEL (reference sequence).

This clonotype was observed at least ten times. The DNA of the CDR3 is TGTGCCAGCAGACCTAACAGGGCAACTAATGAAAAACTGTTTTTT. It codes for CASRPNRATNEKLFF. The genes are TRBV7-2 and TRBJ1-4, with D possibly being TRBD1 (6 bases). Germline-derived CDR1 and CDR2 are SGHTA and FQGNSA. CDR3 length: 15 residues. Trimming left V 6 bases short and J 0 bases short, with 11 bases between.

This clonotype was counted at least ten times. The chain employs TRBV6-5 and TRBJ2-7, with 12 bases identical to TRBD2. V lost 2 bases, J lost 3 bases, and 2 bases stayed unmatched. The CDR3 spans 15 residues. Germline CDR1 is MNHEY and CDR2 is SVGAGI. The CDR3 DNA sequence: TGTGCCAGCAGTTACGGACTAGCGGGGATCTACGAGCAGTACTTC. It specifies CASSYGLAGIYEQYF.

The chain combines TRBV4-2 with TRBJ2-2; unclear D gene. The germline V and J ends were trimmed by 1 base and 10 bases, with 7 bases remaining between them. This CDR3 comprises 12 residues. Germline V lookup: CDR1 LGHNA, CDR2 YNFKEQ. The CDR3 sequence: CASSQGGPELFF. The CDR3, as DNA: TGTGCCAGCAGCCAAGGTGGGCCGGAGCTGTTTTTT.

The chain joins TRBV2 to TRBJ1-1; TRBD1 agrees at 10 bases. With 6 bases clipped from V and 7 bases from J, the junction kept 8 bases outside the gene matches. Germline V lookup: CDR1 SNHLY, CDR2 FYNNEI. The CDR3 contains 14 residues. In DNA, the CDR3 is TGTGCCAGCAGGAGACAGGGGGCGAGCGTTGAAGCTTTCTTT. Its protein is CASRRQGASVEAFF.

Many counts were recorded for this clonotype. The rearrangement uses TRBV12-3 or TRBV12-4 and TRBJ2-7, with 8 bases aligning to TRBD1. V was pared by 5 bases and J by 3 bases, with 6 bases of the junction left unmatched. The CDR3 consists of 14 residues. The CDR3 protein is CASSLGQGVYEQYF. The CDR3 nucleotides read TGTGCCAGCAGTCTAGGACAGGGTGTCTACGAGCAGTACTTC.